The 29 T cell receptor beta chains listed next were all sequenced from one sample in a study of blood T cell repertoires in COVID-19 (dated by TCRdb to the early 2020s). Library preparation employed the immunoSEQ multiplex PCR assay. TCRdb provides this immuneACCESS table in a form limited to in-frame rearrangements. Some clones are lacking; in checked studies, under half of them reflect an unresolved V gene, and why the rest are absent is not known. The sample profile shows 95,000 to 150,000 clones; around nine tenths of them were found once. The ten largest clones add up to approximately 1.1% of the sample. What was sequenced was peripheral blood. These receptor sequences come from a woman aged 80 or over with acute or convalescent COVID-19.

The chain links TRBV18 to TRBJ2-5; 9 bases align to TRBD1. J gave up 4 bases and V 2 bases, and 14 bases lay outside the gene matches. This CDR3 has 18 residues. CDR1 and CDR2 (germline): KGHSH, LQKENI. The chain's CDR3 is CASSPFIPGQGTGETQYF. CDR3 DNA: TGTGCCAGCTCACCATTTATCCCAGGACAGGGGACGGGAGAGACCCAGTACTTC.

The V call is TRBV11-1, the J call TRBJ2-3; tentative D call: TRBD1 (5 bases). Per germline, CDR1 SGHAT and CDR2 FQDESV (reference sequence). The CDR3 is made up of 16 amino acids. Trimming took 1 base from V and 2 from J, leaving 13 bases between them. CDR3 sequence: CASSLGQTKLTDTQYF. DNA of the CDR3: TGTGCCAGCAGCTTAGGACAGACAAAACTCACAGATACGCAGTATTTT.

V gene TRBV5-6 combines with J gene TRBJ2-7, with D possibly matching TRBD1 (6 bases). The CDR3 has 14 residues. Trimming cost V 2 bases and J 2 bases, with 11 bases left between them. Germline values: CDR1 SGHDT, CDR2 YYEEEE. DNA of the CDR3: TGTGCCAGCAGCTTACCGGACAGCACCTACGAGCAGTACTTC. Translation gives CASSLPDSTYEQYF.

The V and J genes are TRBV5-1 and TRBJ2-5; D possibly corresponds to TRBD1 (5 bases). The V and J ends lost 0 bases and 2 bases respectively, with 5 bases between them. From germline, CDR1 is SGHRS and CDR2 YFSETQ. This CDR3 spans 13 amino acids. The CDR3 loop reads CASSLGQQETQYF. CDR3 sequence (DNA): TGCGCCAGCAGCTTGGGACAGCAAGAGACCCAGTACTTC.

This chain joins TRBV15 and TRBJ1-3; 9 nucleotides agree with TRBD1. The V and J ends lost 4 bases and 4 bases, in that order; junction bases with no gene match: 8. The CDR3 is 16 residues long. Germline-derived CDR1 and CDR2 are LNHNV and YYDKDF (reference sequence). For the CDR3, the DNA is TGTGCCACCAGCAAACGACAGGGGGTTTCAGGAAACACCATATATTTT. Protein: CATSKRQGVSGNTIYF.

This chain joins TRBV2 and TRBJ2-6; D gene uncertain. Germline-derived CDR1 and CDR2 are SNHLY and FYNNEI. V gave up 6 bases and J gave up 0 bases, with 3 bases separating them. This CDR3 comprises 13 residues. CDR3 loop: CASSRSGANVLTF. For the CDR3, the DNA is TGTGCCAGCAGCCGCTCTGGGGCCAACGTCCTGACTTTC.

This clone was counted only a few times. The chain combines TRBV19 with TRBJ1-1; maybe TRBD1 (5 bases). CDR3 size: 14 residues. V was clipped by 4 bases and J by 1 base, with 10 bases between them. Germline V gene lookup returns CDR1 LNHDA and CDR2 SQIVND (reference sequence). CDR3 bases: TGTGCCAGTAGTACTTTGGGGGGGAACACTGAAGCTTTCTTT. This gives the protein CASSTLGGNTEAFF.

The CDR3 region has the DNA TGTGCCAGCAGCTTACAGGACAGTGGCTCACCCCTCCACTTT. This gives the protein CASSLQDSGSPLHF. The J gene is TRBJ1-6, the V gene TRBV7-8; D may be TRBD1 (6 bases). This CDR3 comprises 14 residues. The germline V gene has CDR1 SGHVS and CDR2 FQNEAQ. V was cut by 2 bases and J by 10 bases, with 12 bases left in between. The entire variable domain, with the rest obtained from reference TRBV7-8 and TRBJ1-6, is as follows: GAGVSQSPRYKVAKRGQDVALRCDPISGHVSLFWYQQALGQGPEFLTYFQNEAQLDKSGLPSDRFFAERPEGSVSTLKIQRTQQEDSAVYLCASSLQDSGSPLHFGNGTRLTVT.

The chain is built from TRBV5-1 and TRBJ2-3; 8 bases are shared with TRBD1. V lost 0 bases, J lost 0 bases, and 3 bases stayed unmatched. CDR3 length: 16 residues. Germline V gene data show CDR1 as SGHRS and CDR2 as YFSETQ. CDR3 bases: TGCGCCAGCAGCTTGGGACAGGGGTTAAGCACAGATACGCAGTATTTT. Protein sequence: CASSLGQGLSTDTQYF.

V gene TRBV5-8 combines with J gene TRBJ2-7; 12 bases are shared with TRBD1. The CDR3 length is 15 residues. V gave up 2 bases and J gave up 6 bases; unmatched junction bases: 6. Germline loops: CDR1 SGHTS, CDR2 YDEGEE. The CDR3 is CASSLPGQGAGEQYF. The CDR3 DNA sequence: TGTGCCAGCAGCTTACCGGGACAGGGGGCCGGCGAGCAGTACTTC.

The V call is TRBV10-1, the J call TRBJ1-1, with a possible D match to TRBD1 (5 bases). Looked up from germline, CDR1 is WNHNN and CDR2 is SYGVQD (reference sequence). The CDR3 is 15 amino acids. V lost 3 bases to trimming and J lost 6 bases, with 17 bases between them. The CDR3 DNA follows: TGCGCCAGCAGTGACTACTCTGGCGGAGGGGCTGAAGCTTTCTTT. Protein: CASSDYSGGGAEAFF.

The J gene is TRBJ2-1, the V gene TRBV5-1; D perhaps matches TRBD2 (9 bases). The germline V gene encodes CDR1 SGHRS and CDR2 YFSETQ. Trimming removed 6 bases from V and 2 bases from J, with 24 bases in between. The CDR3 is 18 amino acids. CDR3 in amino acids: CASMTGAGAGGPYNEQFF. CDR3 in DNA: TGCGCCAGCATGACAGGGGCCGGGGCGGGAGGGCCCTACAATGAGCAGTTCTTC.

The chain couples TRBV9 to TRBJ1-4, with TRBD1 as a possible D gene (5 bases). V shed 4 bases and J shed 10 bases, with 17 bases lying between them. Germline-derived CDR1 and CDR2 are SGDLS and YYNGEE. This CDR3 has 14 residues. CDR3 loop: CASSFQGDSRKLFF. The DNA for the CDR3 is TGTGCCAGCAGCTTCCAGGGTGATTCCAGAAAACTGTTTTTT.

The rearrangement links TRBV12-5 to TRBJ2-3; 8 nucleotides line up with TRBD1. This CDR3 spans 16 amino acids. CDR1 is LGHNT, CDR2 FRNRAP, per germline. Trimming at V came to 1 base and at J to 3 bases, leaving 6 bases not matched to a gene. The CDR3 reads CASGLGRTGRTDTQYF. CDR3 coding DNA: TGTGCTAGTGGTTTGGGGCGGACAGGGAGAACAGATACGCAGTATTTT.

The CDR3 bases are TGTGCCAGCGAGAAGGACAGGGGAACTGGAAACACCATATATTTT. Its translation is CASEKDRGTGNTIYF. The genes are TRBV7-9 and TRBJ1-3; 9 bases line up with TRBD1. There are 15 residues in the CDR3. The V segment lost 8 bases and the J segment 2 bases; nucleotides outside the gene matches: 7. The germline CDR1 and CDR2 sequences are SEHNR and FQNEAQ (reference sequence).

The V call is TRBV9, the J call TRBJ2-3; 9 bases line up with TRBD2. Per the germline V gene, CDR1 is SGDLS and CDR2 is YYNGEE. Trimming removed 1 base from V and 4 bases from J; junction bases left unmatched: 7. This CDR3 region has 16 residues. The DNA of the CDR3 is TGTGCCAGCAGCGTATTGCGGGAGGGCCGGGCAGATACGCAGTATTTT. The encoded protein is CASSVLREGRADTQYF.

This clone occurred a few times. Other DNA sequences in the sample encode the same CDR3. The chain carries TRBV19 and TRBJ2-5; TRBD2 matches at 7 bases. Germline assignment: CDR1 LNHDA and CDR2 SQIVND (reference sequence). The CDR3 contains 13 residues. After removal of 5 bases from V and 4 bases from J, the junction contained 4 bases not matched to a gene. In DNA, the CDR3 is TGTGCCAGTAGTCGAGGGAGGGGAGAGACCCAGTACTTC. Translation: CASSRGRGETQYF.

The chain employs TRBV5-1 and TRBJ2-5; 13 nucleotides line up with TRBD2. The junction had 10 bases not matched to a gene; V was cut back by 2 bases and J by 3 bases. Germline V gene lookup returns CDR1 SGHRS and CDR2 YFSETQ. CDR3 length: 18 amino acids. CDR3 DNA sequence: TGCGCCAGCAGCTTTAACCCCTCGGGACTAGCGGGAAAAGAGACCCAGTACTTC. Its translation is CASSFNPSGLAGKETQYF.

V usage is TRBV4-1 and J usage is TRBJ2-7, with 11 bases aligning to TRBD1. The CDR3 spans 16 residues. After removal of 0 bases from V and 7 bases from J, the junction contained 8 bases not matched to a gene. From germline, CDR1 is MGHRA and CDR2 YSYEKL. CDR3 amino acids: CASSQERTGGRREQYF. Written as DNA, the CDR3 is TGCGCCAGCAGCCAAGAAAGGACAGGGGGCCGTCGGGAGCAGTACTTC.

The chain employs TRBV5-4 and TRBJ1-2, with D possibly TRBD1 on 6 matching bases. Germline lookup yields CDR1 SGHNT and CDR2 YYREEE (reference sequence). The ends were cut back, 4 bases at V and 3 bases at J, with 19 bases in the middle. This CDR3 has 16 residues. The CDR3 protein is CASSTSGGAPDYGYTF. The CDR3 DNA is TGTGCCAGCAGCACCTCGGGGGGGGCCCCGGACTATGGCTACACCTTC.

The chain couples TRBV7-9 to TRBJ1-2, with a possible D match to TRBD1 (5 bases). Germline V lookup: CDR1 SEHNR, CDR2 FQNEAQ (reference sequence). The V end was cut by 4 bases, the J end by 4 bases, with 13 bases between. This CDR3 region has 14 residues. CDR3 protein: CASSSSREAYGYTF. The CDR3 DNA reads as TGTGCCAGCAGCTCTTCCAGGGAAGCCTATGGCTACACCTTC. Complete variable domain (other parts from reference TRBV7-9 and TRBJ1-2): DTGVSQNPRHKITKRGQNVTFRCDPISEHNRLYWYRQTLGQGPEFLTYFQNEAQLEKSRLLSDRFSAERPKGSFSTLEIQRTEQGDSAMYLCASSSSREAYGYTFGSGTRLTVV.

The chain combines TRBV5-1 with TRBJ2-5; 9 positions agree with TRBD1. Germline loops: CDR1 SGHRS, CDR2 YFSETQ. The CDR3 length is 15 residues. V lost 2 bases and J lost 4; bases outside the gene matches: 6. Here the CDR3 DNA reads TGCGCCAGCAGCTTTGGGGGACAGGGTATAGAGACCCAGTACTTC. It encodes CASSFGGQGIETQYF.

The chain has TRBV3-1 (or the pseudogene TRBV3-2) and TRBJ1-2; D is unclear. Germline CDR1 reads LGHDT; CDR2 reads YNNKEL (reference sequence). Trimming left V 2 bases short and J 8 bases short, with 15 bases between. The CDR3 runs to 14 residues. The CDR3, as DNA: TGTGCCAGCAGCCAATATTCCGTATTAAGCGGCTACACCTTC. This codes for CASSQYSVLSGYTF.

The chain carries TRBV5-1 and TRBJ1-1; tentatively, D is TRBD1 (5 bases). Trimming shortened V by 4 bases and J by 5 bases, and 15 bases separated the two germline ends. Germline CDR1 reads SGHRS; CDR2 reads YFSETQ. The CDR3 has 14 residues. Written as DNA, the CDR3 is TGCGCCAGCAGCCCGAGGACCGGGGGAACTGAAGCTTTCTTT. Its translation is CASSPRTGGTEAFF.

V usage is TRBV15 and J usage is TRBJ2-2; TRBD1 is a possible D gene (5 bases). In germline, CDR1 is LNHNV, CDR2 YYDKDF (reference sequence). There are 17 residues in the CDR3. V gave up 0 bases and J gave up 5 bases, with 16 bases separating them. Written as DNA, the CDR3 is TGTGCCACCAGCAGAGATCGCCAGGGATGGGGAACCGGGGAGCTGTTTTTT. Translation: CATSRDRQGWGTGELFF. Filled out from reference TRBV15 and TRBJ2-2, the complete variable domain reads DAMVIQNPRYQVTQFGKPVTLSCSQTLNHNVMYWYQQKSSQAPKLLFHYYDKDFNNEADTPDNFQSRRPNTSFCFLDIRSPGLGDTAMYLCATSRDRQGWGTGELFFGEGSRLTVL.

V and J are TRBV2 and TRBJ1-2; D gene uncertain. Per the germline V gene, CDR1 is SNHLY and CDR2 is FYNNEI. The CDR3 sequence is 11 residues long. V dropped 2 bases and J dropped 7 bases, with 5 bases sitting between them. This chain's CDR3 is CASSEIGGYTF. In DNA, the CDR3 is TGTGCCAGCAGTGAAATCGGTGGCTACACCTTC. The whole variable domain, remainder taken from reference TRBV2 and TRBJ1-2, is EPEVTQTPSHQVTQMGQEVILRCVPISNHLYFYWYRQILGQKVEFLVSFYNNEISEKSEIFDDQFSVERPDGSNFTLKIRSTKLEDSAMYFCASSEIGGYTFGSGTRLTVV.

The chain is built from TRBV18 and TRBJ2-7, with 10 bases identical to TRBD1. Germline trimming cut 1 base from V and 7 bases from J; bases unmatched to any gene: 10. Germline values: CDR1 KGHSH, CDR2 LQKENI. This CDR3 is 16 amino acids long. CDR3 in amino acids: CASSPRPGQGYEEQYF. The CDR3 coding sequence is TGTGCCAGCTCACCACGCCCGGGACAGGGGTATGAAGAGCAGTACTTC. The full variable domain, with the rest looked up from reference TRBV18 and TRBJ2-7, is NAGVMQNPRHLVRRRGQEARLRCSPMKGHSHVYWYRQLPEEGLKFMVYLQKENIIDESGMPKERFSAEFPKEGPSILRIQQVVRGDSAAYFCASSPRPGQGYEEQYFGPGTRLTVT.

The J gene is TRBJ1-1, the V gene TRBV16, with D hard to call. The CDR3 consists of 14 residues. Trimming cost V 4 bases and J 1 base, with 10 bases left between them. Germline CDR1 reads KGHSY; CDR2 reads FQNENV. The CDR3 region is CASSLPVANTEAFF. DNA for the CDR3: TGTGCCAGCAGCCTCCCCGTGGCGAACACTGAAGCTTTCTTT.

The rearrangement uses TRBV6-5 and TRBJ2-7, with TRBD1 matching over 11 bases. The CDR3 length is 14 residues. Per the germline V gene, CDR1 is MNHEY and CDR2 is SVGAGI. Unmatched junction bases numbered 3, after V lost 6 bases and J lost 2 bases. CDR3 sequence (DNA): TGTGCCAGCAGGGCGGGACAGGGGGCCTACGAGCAGTACTTC. The encoded protein is CASRAGQGAYEQYF.